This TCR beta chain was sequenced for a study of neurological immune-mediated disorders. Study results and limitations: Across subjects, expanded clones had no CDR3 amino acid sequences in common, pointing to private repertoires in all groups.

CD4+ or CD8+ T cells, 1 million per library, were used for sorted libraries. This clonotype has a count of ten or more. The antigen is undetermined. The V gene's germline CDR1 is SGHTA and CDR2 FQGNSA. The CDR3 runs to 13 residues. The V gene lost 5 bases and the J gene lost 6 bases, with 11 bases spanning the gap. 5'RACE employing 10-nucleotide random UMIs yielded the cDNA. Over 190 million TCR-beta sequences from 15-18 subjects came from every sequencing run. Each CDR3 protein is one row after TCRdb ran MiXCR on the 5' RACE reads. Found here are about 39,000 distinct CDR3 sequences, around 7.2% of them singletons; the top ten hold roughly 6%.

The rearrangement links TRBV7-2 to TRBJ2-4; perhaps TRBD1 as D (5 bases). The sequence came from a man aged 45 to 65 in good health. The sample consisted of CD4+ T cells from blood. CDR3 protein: CASSGRQGNIQYF. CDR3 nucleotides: TGTGCCAGCAGCGGCAGGCAGGGAAACATTCAGTACTTC.